The sequence of this T cell receptor beta chain was determined in a study of T-cell reconstitution after alpha-beta-depleted transplantation in children. Preparing the TCRbeta library involved the use of unique molecular identifiers. One entry per CDR3 protein results from TCRdb running MiXCR on the PCR reads. The sample has approximately 83,000 distinct CDR3 sequences, 12% seen once. Per germline, CDR1 LGHNA and CDR2 YSLEER. V was pared by 1 base and J by 5 bases, with 7 bases of the junction left unmatched. CDR3 length: 17 residues. The clonotype was recovered from a human donor who donated a stem cell graft to a child with inherited bone marrow failure. The chain combines TRBV4-3 with TRBJ2-5, with 13 bases fitting TRBD2. The input for sequencing was PBMCs from the stem cell graft donor, taken from the stem cell graft. CDR3 loop: CASSQGAGTSGTETQYF. The CDR3 DNA reads as TGCGCCAGCAGCCAAGGGGCCGGGACTAGCGGGACCGAGACCCAGTACTTC.